The next 16 T cell receptor beta chains were all read from a single sample in a study of shared clonotypes between healthy human individuals. Sequencing was performed with immunoSEQ multiplex PCR; in TCRdb, only in-frame clones are kept and a portion is missing. The data show about 2,100,000 clones, with about 93% seen just once and approximately 1.7% held by the top ten. In the naive CD8 group, cells lacked CD45RO and were positively selected for CCR7, so terminally differentiated effector memory CD45RA+ cells were left out. Material: naive CD8+ T cells from PBMCs. Source of these receptors: a man between 18 and 29 years old in good health. Some clones in this sample may be carry-over from other donors' samples.

The chain recombines TRBV7-9 with TRBJ2-1; D possibly uses TRBD1 or TRBD2 (5 bases each). This CDR3 has 14 amino acids. V shed 3 bases and J shed 9 bases, with 15 bases lying between them. Germline CDR1 reads SEHNR; CDR2 reads FQNEAQ (reference sequence). CDR3 in DNA: TGTGCCAGCAGCTTTCCAGGGAGCTCGGGTGAGCAGTTCTTC. Protein sequence: CASSFPGSSGEQFF.

V usage is TRBV5-1 and J usage is TRBJ1-2; no firm D call. V shed 4 bases and J shed 8 bases, with 21 bases lying between them. This CDR3 region has 15 residues. Germline V gene lookup returns CDR1 SGHRS and CDR2 YFSETQ. The CDR3 bases are TGCGCCAGCAGCGCGAACCGGGAGAAAATATCGGGCTACACCTTC. It specifies CASSANREKISGYTF.

This chain links TRBV21-1 with TRBJ2-7; the D call in the table, TRBD1, was not verified against the DNA. TRBV21-1 is an annotated pseudogene. The CDR3 length is 17 residues. CDR3 loop: CASSKGDREKLIYEQYF. The CDR3 coding sequence is TGTGCCAGCAGCAAAGGGGACAGGGAGAAACTCATCTACGAGCAGTACTTC.

The chain carries TRBV6-5 and TRBJ1-2, with D perhaps TRBD1 (5 bases). The CDR3 runs to 11 residues. The germline gives CDR1 MNHEY, CDR2 SVGAGI. CDR3 in amino acids: CATGVPTRETF. The CDR3 DNA follows: TGTGCGACGGGGGTACCTACCCGGGAGACCTTC.

The chain is built from TRBV12-5 and TRBJ1-2, with D perhaps TRBD1 (5 bases). Germline V CDR1 and CDR2: LGHNT, FRNRAP. This CDR3 has 15 residues. With 2 bases removed from V and 5 bases from J, the gap between germline ends came to 15 bases. The CDR3 loop reads CASGLSPRTPYGYTF. CDR3 sequence (DNA): TGTGCTAGTGGTTTGTCCCCCCGGACACCGTATGGCTACACCTTC. The variable domain in full, with the rest retrieved from reference TRBV12-5 and TRBJ1-2, is DARVTQTPRHKVTEMGQEVTMRCQPILGHNTVFWYRQTMMQGLELLAYFRNRAPLDDSGMPKDRFSAEMPDATLATLKIQPSEPRDSAVYFCASGLSPRTPYGYTFGSGTRLTVV.

This chain links TRBV2 with TRBJ2-7, with a tentative D call TRBD2 (6 bases). Trimming left V 1 base short and J 1 base short, with 11 bases between. The CDR3 spans 15 residues. CDR1 and CDR2 (germline): SNHLY, FYNNEI. The CDR3 loop is CASSEVLATSYEQYF. CDR3 nucleotides: TGTGCCAGCAGTGAAGTTCTAGCGACTTCCTACGAGCAGTACTTC. The full variable domain, rest sourced from reference TRBV2 and TRBJ2-7, is EPEVTQTPSHQVTQMGQEVILRCVPISNHLYFYWYRQILGQKVEFLVSFYNNEISEKSEIFDDQFSVERPDGSNFTLKIRSTKLEDSAMYFCASSEVLATSYEQYFGPGTRLTVT.

V gene TRBV29-1 combines with J gene TRBJ2-1; 10 bases fit TRBD2. The germline gives CDR1 SQVTM, CDR2 ANQGSEA. V was pared by 4 bases and J by 2 bases, with 5 bases of the junction left unmatched. There are 15 residues in the CDR3. CDR3: CSVALSGRPYNEQFF. The CDR3 bases are TGCAGCGTTGCGCTTAGCGGGAGGCCCTACAATGAGCAGTTCTTC.

This chain uses TRBV6-6 with TRBJ2-7; D perhaps matches TRBD2 (5 bases). The CDR3 consists of 15 residues. V was trimmed by 6 bases and J by 1 base, leaving 16 bases between them. Looked up from germline, CDR1 is MNHNY and CDR2 is SVGAGI (reference sequence). CDR3 bases: TGTGCCAGCAGCCGCGGCCTTCGCGGGTCCTACGAGCAGTACTTC. This codes for CASSRGLRGSYEQYF.

The chain carries TRBV10-3 and TRBJ2-7, with D uncertain. V lost 5 bases and J 2 bases, leaving 10 bases between the germline ends. Per germline, CDR1 ENHRY and CDR2 SYGVKD. The CDR3 runs to 13 residues. The CDR3 DNA sequence: TGTGCCATCAGTCCGGGCCGACCCTACGAGCAGTACTTC. Its translation: CAISPGRPYEQYF.

V usage is TRBV28 and J usage is TRBJ2-5, with D maybe TRBD2 (5 bases). V shed 8 bases and J shed 5 bases, with 15 bases lying between them. This CDR3 is 13 amino acids long. The germline CDR1 and CDR2 sequences are MDHEN and SYDVKM. The CDR3 nucleotides are TGTGCCAGCCGTCAGTCTAGCTCTGAGACCCAGTACTTC. This encodes CASRQSSSETQYF.

This sequence joins TRBV10-2 and TRBJ2-1; TRBD2 aligns across 11 bases. Per germline, CDR1 WSHSY and CDR2 SAAADI. The V and J ends lost 2 bases and 2 bases, in that order; junction bases with no gene match: 2. The CDR3 is 16 amino acids. The CDR3, as DNA: TGCGCCAGCAGTGAGAGGGGACTAGCGGCCTACAATGAGCAGTTCTTC. This codes for CASSERGLAAYNEQFF.

This chain connects TRBV2 to TRBJ2-7, with 7 bases identical to TRBD2. V lost 2 bases and J lost 2; bases outside the gene matches: 6. CDR3 length: 15 residues. Looked up from germline, CDR1 is SNHLY and CDR2 is FYNNEI. The CDR3 here is CASSEYETSPYEQYF. CDR3 DNA sequence: TGTGCCAGCAGTGAATACGAGACTAGCCCCTACGAGCAGTACTTC.

The chain employs TRBV28 and TRBJ2-1; maybe TRBD1 (5 bases). Trimming stripped 6 bases from V and 0 bases from J, with 15 bases between. Germline V gene data show CDR1 as MDHEN and CDR2 as SYDVKM. This CDR3 has 16 amino acids. The CDR3 DNA sequence: TGTGCCAGCAGCAACGTTGGGGCAAGCTCCTACAATGAGCAGTTCTTC. This codes for CASSNVGASSYNEQFF.

As regards this clone: Other DNA sequences within the sample encode an identical CDR3. This chain links TRBV7-9 with TRBJ2-5; D might be TRBD2 (5 bases). Germline values: CDR1 SEHNR, CDR2 FQNEAQ (reference sequence). This CDR3 is built from 14 residues. Trimming removed 0 bases from V and 3 bases from J, with 8 bases in between. This CDR3 reads CASSLANGEETQYF. The CDR3 region has the DNA TGTGCCAGCAGCTTAGCGAACGGGGAAGAGACCCAGTACTTC.

This chain uses TRBV7-2 with TRBJ2-3, with a possible D match to TRBD2 (5 bases). V was clipped by 2 bases and J by 5 bases, with 8 bases between them. CDR1 and CDR2 (germline): SGHTA, FQGNSA. CDR3 length equals 13 residues. The CDR3 protein is CASSLLALDTQYF. The CDR3 DNA reads as TGTGCCAGCAGCTTACTAGCCTTAGATACGCAGTATTTT.

This clone appeared once. J is TRBJ1-1 and V is TRBV6-1; tentative D call: TRBD1 (5 bases). Per the germline V gene, CDR1 is MNHNS and CDR2 is SASEGT. V lost 5 bases and J lost 0, with 10 bases in between. This CDR3 comprises 14 residues. This CDR3 reads CASSPRGLNTEAFF. DNA for the CDR3: TGTGCCAGCAGTCCCCGGGGGTTGAACACTGAAGCTTTCTTT.